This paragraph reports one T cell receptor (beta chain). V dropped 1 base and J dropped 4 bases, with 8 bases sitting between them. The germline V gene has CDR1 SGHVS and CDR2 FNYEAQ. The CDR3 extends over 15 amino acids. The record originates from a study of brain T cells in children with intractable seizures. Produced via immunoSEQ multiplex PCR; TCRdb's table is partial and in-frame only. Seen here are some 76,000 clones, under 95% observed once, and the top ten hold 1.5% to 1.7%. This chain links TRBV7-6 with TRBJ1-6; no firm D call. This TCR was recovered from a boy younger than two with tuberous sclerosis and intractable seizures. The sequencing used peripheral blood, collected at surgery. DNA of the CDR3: TGTGCCAGCAGCTTAGGGACGGTTTATAATTCACCCCTCCACTTT. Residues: CASSLGTVYNSPLHF.